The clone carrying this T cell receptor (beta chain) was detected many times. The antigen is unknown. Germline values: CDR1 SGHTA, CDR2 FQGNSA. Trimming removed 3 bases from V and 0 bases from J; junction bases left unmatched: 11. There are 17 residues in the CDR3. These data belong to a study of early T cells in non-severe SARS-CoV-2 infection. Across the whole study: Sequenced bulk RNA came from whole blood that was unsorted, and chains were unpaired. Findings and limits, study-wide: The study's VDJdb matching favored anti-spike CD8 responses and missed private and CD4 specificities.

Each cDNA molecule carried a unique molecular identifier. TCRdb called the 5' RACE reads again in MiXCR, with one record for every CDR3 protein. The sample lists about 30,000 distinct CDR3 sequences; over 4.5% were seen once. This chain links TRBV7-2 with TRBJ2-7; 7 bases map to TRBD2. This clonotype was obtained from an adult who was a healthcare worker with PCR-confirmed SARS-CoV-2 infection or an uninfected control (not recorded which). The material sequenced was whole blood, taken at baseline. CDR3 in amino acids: CASSFPDSGSSSYEQYF. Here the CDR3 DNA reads TGTGCCAGCAGCTTCCCAGATAGCGGGTCAAGCTCCTACGAGCAGTACTTC.